The present entry profiles one T cell receptor beta chain with its context. Its antigen is unidentified. Scientists made TCR beta cDNA using 5'RACE template switching with UMIs. TCRdb re-called the 5' RACE reads; one entry per CDR3 protein, DNA not given. This listing includes about 380,000 distinct CDR3 sequences. The data stem from a study of T cells expressing NK-cell markers. Study-level information: Of eight sequenced donors, seven were HCMV-seropositive and one HCMV-seronegative. Study observations and caveats: Dominant NKG2C+ clonotypes accounted for about 1.0-8% of CD8+ T cells in a handful of donors.

Germline V gives CDR1 DFQATT, CDR2 SNEGSKA (reference sequence). The CDR3 consists of 14 residues. The sample was blood T cells: a sorted CD56 or NKG2C T cell subset, CD4+ or CD8+ T cells, or bulk PBMC T cells (not recorded which). The TCR was taken from a man between 18 and 69 years old in good health. This chain joins TRBV20-1 and TRBJ1-2; TCRdb reports TRBD1, a call that lacks DNA to check it against. CDR3: CSARAGSTPYGYTF.